This TCR beta chain was identified during a study of control samples from healthy donors and cancer patients. This CDR3 is built from 11 residues. The V and J ends lost 7 bases and 3 bases respectively, with 4 bases between them. Germline V CDR1 and CDR2: SGHRS, YFSETQ. Clones were sequenced by immunoSEQ multiplex PCR, and TCRdb holds only the in-frame ones, with some missing. The table shows some 140,000 clones, with roughly 92% occurring only once. The chain uses TRBV5-1 and TRBJ2-2; D uncertain. The sequencing input was blood. The sequence was obtained from a man aged 25 to 45 in good health. The CDR3 DNA is TGCGCCAGCCAAGACACCGGGGAGCTGTTTTTT. Amino acid sequence: CASQDTGELFF.